The clone carrying this TCR beta chain ranks as medium-sized (0.01 to 0.1%). Its antigen remains unidentified. The time point is: late sampling 161 to 241 days after vaccination in a few convalescent patients. Treatment given: approximately 9-day PBMC culture with coronavirus spike peptide pools or control peptides (ViraFEST assay). Medium was half-exchanged with fresh IL-2 medium on days 3 and 7. The Oncomine TCR Beta short-read assay sequenced DNA from cultured CD4+ T cells. TCRdb passed the PCR reads through MiXCR, listing each CDR3 protein once. The sample lists roughly 28,000 distinct CDR3 sequences; 41% were seen once. The sample originates from a study of vaccination and CD4 T cells after COVID-19. Whole-study context: Timing of post-vaccine sample collection was a median about 76 days after dose two, with a range of 14 to 241.

The CDR3 totals 13 residues. Per the germline V gene, CDR1 is SGHTA and CDR2 is FQGNSA. The V end lost 1 base, the J end lost 3 bases, and 7 bases lay between the germline ends. The V call is TRBV7-2, the J call TRBJ2-7; no firm D call. The source of this sequence is a human donor who had recovered from COVID-19. The starting material was CD4+ T cells from blood, cultured in vitro, obtained about 7 months after SARS-CoV-2 vaccination. The CDR3 DNA is TGTGCCAGCAGCTTAGGCCCGAACTACGAGCAGTACTTC. Its protein is CASSLGPNYEQYF.